This T cell receptor (beta chain) was observed in a study of cytotoxic CD8 clonotypes in ibrutinib-treated CLL. Germline V gene data show CDR1 as SNHLY and CDR2 as FYNNEI. Trimming shortened V by 5 bases and J by 6 bases, and 23 bases separated the two germline ends. The CDR3 consists of 17 residues. Some clones are missing from TCRdb's copy, which holds only in-frame ones; the method was immunoSEQ multiplex PCR. The repertoire holds 40,000 or so clones, with less than 85% as singletons. This chain uses TRBV2 with TRBJ2-1; the D gene is possibly TRBD2 (5 bases). This clonotype was obtained from a human donor with chronic lymphocytic leukemia. Sequenced here: PBMCs, sampled at disease progression, from a patient treated with ibrutinib. CDR3 in DNA: TGTGCCAGCAGTCAGGACTCTCCCACTCCACAAACCAATGAGCAGTTCTTC. Encoded protein: CASSQDSPTPQTNEQFF.